The 18 T cell receptor beta chains listed next were all sequenced from one sample in a study of T cells in Graves' hyperthyroidism and ophthalmopathy. Researchers amplified the TCR beta CDR3 regions from RNA transcripts. HTBI primers were used for first-round RT-PCR of the TCR CDR3. In TCRdb, the multiplex PCR reads were re-called with MiXCR into one record per CDR3 protein. The sample records approximately 400,000 distinct CDR3 sequences, 14% to 15% being singletons. Material: blood. Source of these receptors: a woman aged 30 to 39 with Graves' hyperthyroidism.

This clonotype was counted only a few times. The V and J genes are TRBV5-1 and TRBJ2-2; TRBD2 matches 9 bases. J was trimmed by 4 bases and V by 4 bases; bases with no gene match: 11. Germline CDR1 is SGHRS and CDR2 is YFSETQ. The CDR3 sequence is 17 residues long. Here the CDR3 DNA reads TGCGCCAGCAGCGGGACCTCAGGAGCGGGAGGCACCGGGGAGCTGTTTTTT. It is translated as CASSGTSGAGGTGELFF.

In its sample, this clonotype was seen many times. This chain's CDR3 is CASSRSGLAGGDTQYF. The DNA of the CDR3 is TGTGCCAGCAGTCGTTCGGGACTAGCGGGAGGGGATACGCAGTATTTT. The chain recombines TRBV12-3 or TRBV12-4 with TRBJ2-3, with 16 bases fitting TRBD2. This CDR3 is built from 16 residues. J lost 6 bases, V lost 5 bases, and 5 bases had no gene match.

The chain combines TRBV5-6 with TRBJ2-7, with 7 bases that match TRBD1. The ends lost 2 bases at V and 4 bases at J; junction bases unmatched: 18. The length of the CDR3 is 18 residues. The germline gives CDR1 SGHDT, CDR2 YYEEEE. CDR3 amino acids: CASSLGVGHLTGQYEQYF. The CDR3 nucleotides read TGTGCCAGCAGCTTAGGAGTGGGGCACCTGACAGGGCAATACGAGCAGTACTTC. The variable domain in full, with the rest retrieved from reference TRBV5-6 and TRBJ2-7, is DAGVTQSPTHLIKTRGQQVTLRCSPKSGHDTVSWYQQALGQGPQFIFQYYEEEERQRGNFPDRFSGHQFPNYSSELNVNALLLGDSALYLCASSLGVGHLTGQYEQYFGPGTRLTVT.

Many counts were recorded for this clonotype. The chain employs TRBV28 and TRBJ2-3; D remains unclear. The CDR3 extends over 14 amino acids. The germline CDR1 and CDR2 sequences are MDHEN and SYDVKM. The ends were cut back, 7 bases at V and 2 bases at J, with 13 bases in the middle. Written as DNA, the CDR3 is TGTGCCAGCAACCAATTGTCGGTCACAGATACGCAGTATTTT. The encoded protein is CASNQLSVTDTQYF.

V gene TRBV24-1 combines with J gene TRBJ2-2, with a weak D call TRBD1 (7 bases). The length of the CDR3 is 18 residues. V dropped 6 bases and J dropped 3 bases, with 22 bases sitting between them. Germline assignment: CDR1 KGHDR and CDR2 SFDVKD. CDR3 DNA: TGTGCCACCAGTATAAAATGGGGGGACAGTCTGGACACCGGGGAGCTGTTTTTT. This translates into CATSIKWGDSLDTGELFF.

In nucleotides, the CDR3 is TGTGCCAGCAGTTTATTTGGACAGGGTAATGGAAACACCATATATTTT. Amino acids: CASSLFGQGNGNTIYF. This chain connects TRBV28 to TRBJ1-3; TRBD1 aligns across 8 bases. This CDR3 has 16 residues. Germline values: CDR1 MDHEN, CDR2 SYDVKM. Trimming took 1 base from V and 3 from J; bases not matched to a gene: 5.

This chain links TRBV24-1 with TRBJ2-2; 12 bases line up with TRBD1. From germline, CDR1 is KGHDR and CDR2 SFDVKD. Trimming at V came to 6 bases and at J to 4 bases, leaving 5 bases not matched to a gene. The CDR3 loop spans 16 amino acids. The CDR3 bases are TGTGCCACCAGTAGGGGACAGGGGGCGCCCACCGGGGAGCTGTTTTTT. Translating gives CATSRGQGAPTGELFF.

This clonotype was seen many times. The chain is built from TRBV15 and TRBJ2-5; D tentatively fits TRBD1 or TRBD2 (5 bases each). The CDR3 sequence is 15 residues long. V was pared by 1 base and J by 8 bases, with 17 bases between. Germline lookup yields CDR1 LNHNV and CDR2 YYDKDF (reference sequence). Here the CDR3 DNA reads TGTGCCACCAGCAGAGGGGGACGGTCACAGCAAACCCAGTACTTC. This codes for CATSRGGRSQQTQYF.

The rearrangement joins TRBV7-9 to TRBJ2-5, with TRBD1 matching over 7 bases. This CDR3 region has 15 residues. From germline, CDR1 is SEHNR and CDR2 FQNEAQ (reference sequence). Losses at the gene ends were 5 bases for V and 5 bases for J; bases not matched to a gene: 11. CDR3 nucleotide sequence: TGTGCCAGCAGCCTCCCGAGACAGGGAACGGAGACCCAGTACTTC. Its translation: CASSLPRQGTETQYF.

The genes are TRBV20-1 and TRBJ1-2; D perhaps matches TRBD1 (5 bases). Trimming pared 6 bases from V and 6 bases from J, leaving 17 bases between. The CDR3 loop spans 13 amino acids. Germline assignment: CDR1 DFQATT and CDR2 SNEGSKA (reference sequence). The CDR3 DNA follows: TGCAGTGCCACATCGACATGGGGCCATGGCTACACCTTC. The encoded protein is CSATSTWGHGYTF.

The chain has TRBV11-2 and TRBJ2-7; maybe TRBD1 (6 bases). The CDR3 consists of 15 residues. Trimming removed 1 base from V and 4 bases from J, with 14 bases in between. CDR1 and CDR2 from the germline V gene are SGHAT and FQNNGV. CDR3 region: CASSLAGESIYEQYF. The CDR3 nucleotides read TGTGCCAGCAGCTTAGCAGGGGAGAGTATTTACGAGCAGTACTTC. The full variable domain, its missing parts supplied by reference TRBV11-2 and TRBJ2-7, is EAGVAQSPRYKIIEKRQSVAFWCNPISGHATLYWYQQILGQGPKLLIQFQNNGVVDDSQLPKDRFSAERLKGVDSTLKIQPAKLEDSAVYLCASSLAGESIYEQYFGPGTRLTVT.

In this sample, this clonotype turned up many times. V usage is TRBV20-1 and J usage is TRBJ2-1, with 11 bases aligning to TRBD2. Germline CDR1 and CDR2: DFQATT and SNEGSKA (reference sequence). This CDR3 spans 14 amino acids. V trimming: 4 bases; J trimming: 4 bases; junction bases outside the gene matches: 3. The CDR3 sequence: CSAITSGGYNEQFF. DNA of the CDR3: TGCAGTGCTATTACTAGCGGGGGATACAATGAGCAGTTCTTC.

The chain recombines TRBV6-5 with TRBJ1-3; 7 bases line up with TRBD1. There are 14 residues in the CDR3. V trimming: 4 bases; J trimming: 3 bases; junction bases outside the gene matches: 3. Germline values: CDR1 MNHEY, CDR2 SVGAGI. The CDR3 loop reads CASSSTGFGNTIYF. The CDR3 region has the DNA TGTGCCAGCAGTTCGACAGGGTTTGGAAACACCATATATTTT.

The table lists this clonotype with a few counts. The V and J genes are TRBV2 and TRBJ2-7; 7 bases fit TRBD1. V trimming: 6 bases; J trimming: 0 bases; junction bases outside the gene matches: 14. The CDR3 has 17 amino acids. Germline values: CDR1 SNHLY, CDR2 FYNNEI. Written as DNA, the CDR3 is TGTGCCAGCAGCAAGATCGGGACAGACATCACCTCCTACGAGCAGTACTTC. Translated: CASSKIGTDITSYEQYF.

This clonotype was observed a few times. This chain links TRBV25-1 with TRBJ2-2; the D call may be TRBD1 or TRBD2 (5 bases each). V was trimmed by 3 bases and J by 9 bases, leaving 17 bases between them. The CDR3 totals 15 residues. In germline, CDR1 is MGHDK, CDR2 SYGVNS. In DNA form, the CDR3 reads TGTGCCAGCAGTGAGGGGCCGAAAACGGGGTGGGAGCTGTTTTTT. Its protein is CASSEGPKTGWELFF.

The chain carries TRBV5-1 and TRBJ2-7, with 7 bases matching TRBD1. The germline V gene encodes CDR1 SGHRS and CDR2 YFSETQ. V was clipped by 0 bases and J by 5 bases; unmatched bases: 5. The CDR3 is made up of 14 amino acids. The chain's CDR3 is CASSLVGQNHEQYF. DNA for the CDR3: TGCGCCAGCAGCTTGGTGGGACAGAACCACGAGCAGTACTTC.

This clonotype occurred many times. This chain connects TRBV20-1 to TRBJ1-2, with 8 bases fitting TRBD1. The CDR3 loop spans 11 amino acids. Germline V gene data show CDR1 as DFQATT and CDR2 as SNEGSKA (reference sequence). DNA for the CDR3: TGCAAAACAGGGGGTTGGTGGGGCTACACCTTC. Protein product: CKTGGWWGYTF.

This clonotype was counted at least ten times. Germline is not matched at one junction end, which may reflect a read error. V is TRBV18 and J is TRBJ2-5, with 8 positions matching TRBD1. Germline-derived CDR1 and CDR2 are KGHSH and LQKENI. The CDR3 totals 12 residues. CDR3 bases: TGTGCCAGCTCAACACCGACAGGGGACCAGTACTTC. Translated: CASSTPTGDQYF.